This T cell receptor (beta chain) was found in a study of blood T cell repertoires in COVID-19. Study summary: The analysed material was cDNA or gDNA that came from T cells, B-cell-depleted T cells, or PBMCs.

Recovery among Cohort 3 donors was established by two negative PCRs, clearance, or symptom resolution. The assay was immunoSEQ multiplex PCR, and TCRdb's table has in-frame clones only and misses some. The table includes about 350,000 clones, roughly 87% detected once. The receptor was derived from a woman aged 25 to 39 who had recovered from COVID-19. Material for sequencing was PBMCs or T cells enriched from blood (not recorded which).

CDR3 nucleotides: TGTGCCAGCAGTTCCCTCCCAGATACGCAGTATTTT. Translating it yields CASSSLPDTQYF. This chain connects TRBV28 to TRBJ2-3; D unresolved. The germline gives CDR1 MDHEN, CDR2 SYDVKM. Trimming took 4 bases from V and 4 from J, leaving 6 bases between them. This CDR3 comprises 12 residues.